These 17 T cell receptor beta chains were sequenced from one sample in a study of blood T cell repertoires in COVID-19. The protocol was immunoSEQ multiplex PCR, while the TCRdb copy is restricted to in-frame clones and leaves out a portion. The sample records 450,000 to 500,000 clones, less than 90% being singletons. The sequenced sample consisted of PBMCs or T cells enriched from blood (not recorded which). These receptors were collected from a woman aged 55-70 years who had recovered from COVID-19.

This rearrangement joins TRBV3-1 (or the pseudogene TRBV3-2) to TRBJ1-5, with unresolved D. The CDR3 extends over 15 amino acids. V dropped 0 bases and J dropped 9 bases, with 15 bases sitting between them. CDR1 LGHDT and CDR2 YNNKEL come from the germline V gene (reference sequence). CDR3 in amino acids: CASSQDGQQFRPQHF. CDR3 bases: TGTGCCAGCAGCCAAGATGGGCAGCAGTTTCGGCCCCAGCATTTT.

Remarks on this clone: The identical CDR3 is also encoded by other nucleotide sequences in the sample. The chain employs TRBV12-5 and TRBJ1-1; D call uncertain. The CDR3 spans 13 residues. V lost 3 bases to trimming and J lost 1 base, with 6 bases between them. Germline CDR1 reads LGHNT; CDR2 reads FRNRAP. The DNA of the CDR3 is TGTGCTAGTGGTTTACGGGGGAACACTGAAGCTTTCTTT. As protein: CASGLRGNTEAFF.

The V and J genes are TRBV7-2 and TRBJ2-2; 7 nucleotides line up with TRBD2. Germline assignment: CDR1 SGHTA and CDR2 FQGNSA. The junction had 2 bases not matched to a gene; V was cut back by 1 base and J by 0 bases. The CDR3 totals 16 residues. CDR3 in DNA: TGTGCCAGCAGCTTAGTTGGGACTACGAACACCGGGGAGCTGTTTTTT. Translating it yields CASSLVGTTNTGELFF.

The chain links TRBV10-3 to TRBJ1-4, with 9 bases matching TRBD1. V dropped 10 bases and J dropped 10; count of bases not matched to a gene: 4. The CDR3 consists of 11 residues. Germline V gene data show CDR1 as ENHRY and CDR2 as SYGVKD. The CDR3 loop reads CATQGAGKLFF. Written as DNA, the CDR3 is TGTGCCACACAGGGGGCTGGAAAACTGTTTTTT.

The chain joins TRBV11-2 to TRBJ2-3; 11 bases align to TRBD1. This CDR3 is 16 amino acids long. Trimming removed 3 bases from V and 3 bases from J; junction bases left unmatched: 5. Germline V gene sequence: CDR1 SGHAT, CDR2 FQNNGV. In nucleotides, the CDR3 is TGTGCCAGCAGCTTCCGGACAGGGGGCGAAACAGATACGCAGTATTTT. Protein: CASSFRTGGETDTQYF.

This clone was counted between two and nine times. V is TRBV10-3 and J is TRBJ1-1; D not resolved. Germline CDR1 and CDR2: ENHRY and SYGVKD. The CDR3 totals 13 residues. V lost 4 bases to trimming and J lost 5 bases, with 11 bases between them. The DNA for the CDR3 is TGTGCCATCAGTGTCGATTTCCAGACTGAAGCTTTCTTT. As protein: CAISVDFQTEAFF.

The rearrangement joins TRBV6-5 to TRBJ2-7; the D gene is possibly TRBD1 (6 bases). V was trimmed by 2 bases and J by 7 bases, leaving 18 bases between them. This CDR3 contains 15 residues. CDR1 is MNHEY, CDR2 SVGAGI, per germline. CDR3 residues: CASSYGTGTTGEQYV. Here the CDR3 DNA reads TGTGCCAGCAGTTACGGAACCGGGACAACGGGGGAGCAGTACGTC.

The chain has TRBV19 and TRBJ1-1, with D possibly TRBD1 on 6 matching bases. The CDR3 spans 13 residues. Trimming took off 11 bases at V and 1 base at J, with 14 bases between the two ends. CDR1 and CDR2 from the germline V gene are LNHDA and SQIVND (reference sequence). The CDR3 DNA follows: TGTGCCGTAGACGGGACATCGAACACTGAAGCTTTCTTT. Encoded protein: CAVDGTSNTEAFF.

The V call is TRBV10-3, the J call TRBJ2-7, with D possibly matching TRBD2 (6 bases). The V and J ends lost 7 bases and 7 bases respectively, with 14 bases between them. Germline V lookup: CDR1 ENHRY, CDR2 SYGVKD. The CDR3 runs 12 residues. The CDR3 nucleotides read TGTGCCATCAAAGGGACTGCGGGGGAGCAGTACGTC. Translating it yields CAIKGTAGEQYV.

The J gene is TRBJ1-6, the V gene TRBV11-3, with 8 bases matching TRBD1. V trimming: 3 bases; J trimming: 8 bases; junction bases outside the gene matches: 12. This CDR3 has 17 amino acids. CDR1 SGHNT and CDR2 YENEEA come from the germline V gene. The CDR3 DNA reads TGTGCCAGCAGCTTTAGTAGGACAGGGAAGTTTGATTCACCCCTCCACTTT. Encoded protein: CASSFSRTGKFDSPLHF.

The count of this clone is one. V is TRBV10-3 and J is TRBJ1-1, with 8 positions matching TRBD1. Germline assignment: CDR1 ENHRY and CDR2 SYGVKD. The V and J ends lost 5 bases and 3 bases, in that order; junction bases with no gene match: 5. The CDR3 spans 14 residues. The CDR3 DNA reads TGTGCCATCAGTACCCCACAGGGGGACACTGAAGCTTTCTTT. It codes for CAISTPQGDTEAFF.

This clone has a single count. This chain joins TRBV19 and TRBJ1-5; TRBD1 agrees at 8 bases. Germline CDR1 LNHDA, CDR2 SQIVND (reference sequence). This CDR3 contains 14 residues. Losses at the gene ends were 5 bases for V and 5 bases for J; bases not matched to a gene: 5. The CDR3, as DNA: TGTGCCAGTAGTTTTCCAGGGGGCCATCAGCCCCAGCATTTT. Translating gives CASSFPGGHQPQHF.

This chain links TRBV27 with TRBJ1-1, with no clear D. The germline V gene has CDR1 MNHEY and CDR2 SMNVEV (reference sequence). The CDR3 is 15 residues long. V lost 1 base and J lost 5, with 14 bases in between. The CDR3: CASSLLSRGGTEAFF. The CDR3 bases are TGTGCCAGCAGTTTATTGTCCAGAGGCGGGACTGAAGCTTTCTTT.

In DNA, the CDR3 is TGTGCCACCAGTGTGGGGGAGGTGGATTCACCCCTCCACTTT. Translated, it gives CATSVGEVDSPLHF. The chain is built from TRBV24-1 and TRBJ1-6; possible D gene TRBD1, 5 bases. The CDR3 is 14 amino acids. V shed 5 bases and J shed 8 bases, with 12 bases lying between them. From germline, CDR1 is KGHDR and CDR2 SFDVKD.

The CDR3 sequence: CASSPLGLMSSYEQYV. CDR3 in DNA: TGTGCCAGCTCACCCTTGGGACTTATGAGCTCCTACGAGCAGTACGTC. The chain combines TRBV18 with TRBJ2-7; possibly TRBD2 for D (6 bases). Germline V gene lookup returns CDR1 KGHSH and CDR2 LQKENI. V lost 3 bases to trimming and J lost 0 bases, with 15 bases between them. CDR3 length equals 16 residues.

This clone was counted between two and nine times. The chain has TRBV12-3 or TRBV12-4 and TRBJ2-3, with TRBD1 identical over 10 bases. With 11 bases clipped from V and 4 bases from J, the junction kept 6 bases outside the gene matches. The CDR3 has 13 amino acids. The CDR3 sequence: CAGGTGDADTQYF. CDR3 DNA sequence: TGTGCCGGAGGGACAGGGGATGCAGATACGCAGTATTTT.

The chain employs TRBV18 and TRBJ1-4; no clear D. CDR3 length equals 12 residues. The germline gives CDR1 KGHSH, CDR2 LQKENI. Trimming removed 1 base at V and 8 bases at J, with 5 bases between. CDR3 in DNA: TGTGCCAGCTCACCACGAGGGGAAAAACTGTTTTTT. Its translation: CASSPRGEKLFF.